A selection of T cell receptor beta chains follows, all from one sample in a study of blood T cell repertoires in COVID-19. The method was immunoSEQ multiplex PCR; TCRdb's version includes in-frame clones alone and lacks a portion of them. The sample has 150,000 to 200,000 clones, about 88% seen once. The source material was PBMCs or T cells enriched from blood (not recorded which). Receptor source: a human donor with acute COVID-19. The donor label of this sample is uncertain. CDR3s leave out the opening cysteine and the closing phenylalanine or tryptophan. D genes are given only for firm matches.

TRBJ2-2 TRBV19 NA 13 ASSIGLADTGELF
TRBJ1-2 TRBV7-2 TRBD1 13 ASSLTGGLNYGYT
TRBJ1-1 TRBV7-9 NA 11 ASGARRNTEAF
TRBJ2-2 TRBV10-2 TRBD1 19 ARTNTKPRGTKGAVTGELF
TRBJ1-2 TRBV24-1 TRBD1 12 ATSDLDRDRGYT
TRBJ2-7 TRBV19 NA 13 ASSIAGQGAYEQY
TRBJ2-7 TRBV7-2 TRBD1 12 ASSFSSGRGEQY
TRBJ1-1 TRBV9 NA 13 ASSAQNGLNTEAF
TRBJ2-1 TRBV12-3/TRBV12-4 TRBD1 11 ASSFPGGNEQF
TRBJ2-6 TRBV7-8 TRBD2 16 ASSLGEAGASGANVLT
TRBJ1-1 TRBV2 TRBD1 10 ASSVDRDEAF
TRBJ2-7 TRBV5-1 TRBD2 15 ASSLAGTSGISYEQY
TRBJ2-3 TRBV24-1 TRBD1 12 ATSPGQGTDTQY
TRBJ1-2 TRBV24-1 TRBD1 12 ATSDRTGKDGYT
TRBJ2-7 TRBV19 NA 14 ASSIGTSHLTYEQY
TRBJ1-2 TRBV30 TRBD1 8 AWGQDRTS
TRBJ1-2 TRBV6-5 NA 12 ASKRRFGGDGYT
TRBJ2-2 TRBV12-3/TRBV12-4 NA 11 ASSFLKTGELF
TRBJ2-5 TRBV5-1 TRBD1 13 ASSPTGTGLETQY
TRBJ2-2 TRBV2 TRBD2 14 ASSEASGGGTGELF
TRBJ1-2 TRBV21-1 NA 13 ASSKLQGQVYGYT
TRBJ2-7 TRBV7-6 TRBD1 12 ASSLEGTGDEQY
TRBJ2-2 TRBV9 NA 13 ASSVGGTPTGELF
TRBJ1-2 TRBV7-3 NA 11 ASSRLPLEDYT
TRBJ2-1 TRBV6-2/TRBV6-3 TRBD2 16 ASSYSWRGGISYNEQF
TRBJ1-1 TRBV5-1 TRBD1 12 ASSLLDREGEAF
TRBJ1-1 TRBV7-2 NA 10 ASGQLNTEAF
TRBJ2-3 TRBV18 NA 13 ASSPWDSPTDTQY
TRBJ2-3 TRBV4-3 TRBD2 19 ASSQDWITSGGSTGTDTQY
TRBJ2-7 TRBV5-1 NA 14 ASSFILDGSSYEQY
TRBJ1-3 TRBV6-5 TRBD1 12 ASSQGAGGNTIY
TRBJ1-4 TRBV5-1 NA 17 ASSLAERGFLRSNEKLF
TRBJ1-5 TRBV19 NA 13 ASSGSRTEDQPQH
TRBJ2-7 TRBV30 TRBD1 13 AWSQGTVSSYEQY
TRBJ2-7 TRBV10-3 NA 10 AISPGAYEQY
TRBJ2-3 TRBV6-2/TRBV6-3 NA 9 ASSDGVTQY
TRBJ1-1 TRBV2 TRBD1 13 ASSLGQGRNTEAF
TRBJ2-7 TRBV19 NA 13 ASSIEATWKFEQY
TRBJ1-2 TRBV20-1 TRBD1 9 SARQGYGYT
TRBJ1-5 TRBV24-1 NA 17 ATSDLSGLGHDSNQPQH
TRBJ1-2 TRBV5-4 TRBD1 14 ASRFTGARANYGYT
TRBJ1-1 TRBV5-1 NA 11 ASRYREGTEAF
TRBJ1-1 TRBV7-2 NA 13 ASSLAPGLNTEAF
TRBJ1-4 TRBV7-9 TRBD1 13 ASCRTGSTNEKLF
TRBJ1-4 TRBV30 NA 11 AWRGGAQEKLF
TRBJ1-6 TRBV5-5 TRBD1 14 ASSLAGSGGRSPLH
TRBJ2-5 TRBV19 TRBD2 12 ASSAQLAGGPQY
TRBJ2-7 TRBV5-1 NA 11 ASSLDRNYEQY
TRBJ2-1 TRBV28 NA 13 ASSGSYIEGNEQF
TRBJ2-3 TRBV7-3 TRBD2 13 ASSPGTSKGDTQY
TRBJ1-6 TRBV30 NA 11 AWSGQETSPLH
TRBJ1-2 TRBV4-1 TRBD1 16 ASSPTLPGQGIGSGYT
TRBJ1-6 TRBV5-4 NA 10 ASSLGGSPLH
TRBJ1-6 TRBV25-1 NA 10 ASRVGNSPLH
TRBJ1-1 TRBV24-1 TRBD1 12 ATSDPRGQGEAF